One T cell receptor (beta chain) is described in this entry. This specimen belongs to a study of control samples from healthy donors and cancer patients. Clones were read by immunoSEQ multiplex PCR, and TCRdb kept only the in-frame ones, dropping some. The sample has about 110,000 clones; approximately 82% are singletons. Germline V CDR1 and CDR2: LNHDA, SQIVND (reference sequence). The V gene lost 7 bases and the J gene lost 3 bases, with 10 bases spanning the gap. The CDR3 is 13 amino acids. This TCR derives from a man in his late teens or twenties in good health. The gene calls are TRBV19 and TRBJ1-3, with D uncertain. The sample comprised blood. The CDR3, as DNA: TGTGCCAGTAATACACAGATTGGAAACACCATATATTTT. Amino acid sequence: CASNTQIGNTIYF.